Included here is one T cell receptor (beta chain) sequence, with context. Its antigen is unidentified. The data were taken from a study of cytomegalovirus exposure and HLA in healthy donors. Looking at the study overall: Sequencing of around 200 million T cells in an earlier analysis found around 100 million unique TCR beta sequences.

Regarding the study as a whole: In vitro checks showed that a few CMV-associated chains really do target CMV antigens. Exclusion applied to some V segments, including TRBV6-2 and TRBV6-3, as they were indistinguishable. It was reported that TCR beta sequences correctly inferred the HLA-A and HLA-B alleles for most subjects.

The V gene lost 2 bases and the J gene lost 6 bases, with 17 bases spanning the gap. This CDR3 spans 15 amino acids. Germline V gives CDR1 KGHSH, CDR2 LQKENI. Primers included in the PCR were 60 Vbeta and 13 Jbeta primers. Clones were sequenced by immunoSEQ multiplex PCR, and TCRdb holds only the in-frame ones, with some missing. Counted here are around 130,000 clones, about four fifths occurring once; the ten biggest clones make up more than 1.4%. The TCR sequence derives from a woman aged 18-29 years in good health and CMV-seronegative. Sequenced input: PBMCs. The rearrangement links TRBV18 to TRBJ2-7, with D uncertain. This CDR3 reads CASSPDRIMELEQYF. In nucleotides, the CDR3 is TGTGCCAGCTCACCAGACCGAATAATGGAGCTCGAGCAGTACTTC.